The 21 T cell receptor beta chains listed next were all sequenced from one sample in a study of beta chain features in type 1 diabetes. Study-wide results and limits: In every one of the four CD4+ subsets, TCRB CDR3s were moderately but significantly shorter in Type 1 diabetes patients.

Their antigens are not known. The authors reverse transcribed all of the isolated RNA, so sequencing captured expressed TCRB transcripts. Method: immunoSEQ multiplex PCR; TCRdb's copy keeps in-frame clones and lacks some. In the table there are a few hundred thousand clones, around 15% of which are singletons. Input material: naive CD4+ T cells from blood. The origin of the receptors is a man aged 30 to 39 with type 1 diabetes.

This clone has just a few counts. This chain connects TRBV29-1 to TRBJ1-1; possible D gene TRBD1, 6 bases. The V and J ends lost 3 bases and 0 bases respectively, with 17 bases between them. The germline gives CDR1 SQVTM, CDR2 ANQGSEA. The CDR3 covers 16 residues. CDR3 sequence (DNA): TGCAGCGTTGAGAAGAATGGCGGACAGCTGAACACTGAAGCTTTCTTT. Protein: CSVEKNGGQLNTEAFF.

There are a few counts of this clone. The J gene is TRBJ2-6, the V gene TRBV15; D not resolved. CDR1 is LNHNV, CDR2 YYDKDF, per germline (reference sequence). V dropped 6 bases and J dropped 1 base, with 4 bases sitting between them. CDR3 length: 13 residues. The CDR3 DNA is TGTGCCACCAGGTCGTCTGGGGCCAACGTCCTGACTTTC. It yields the protein CATRSSGANVLTF.

The chain links TRBV7-3 to TRBJ2-1; 8 positions agree with TRBD2. CDR3 length equals 16 residues. Germline trimming cut 4 bases from V and 0 bases from J; bases unmatched to any gene: 5. Germline CDR1 reads SGHTA; CDR2 reads FQGTGA. The CDR3 DNA follows: TGTGCCAGCAGCTGGACCGGGACTAGCTCCTACAATGAGCAGTTCTTC. Translated: CASSWTGTSSYNEQFF.

The V call is TRBV30, the J call TRBJ1-2; D not certain. V gave up 0 bases and J gave up 1 base, with 9 bases separating them. Germline CDR1 reads GTSNPN; CDR2 reads SVGIG (reference sequence). The CDR3 contains 14 residues. CDR3 residues: CAWSVFLGNYGYTF. CDR3 DNA sequence: TGTGCCTGGAGTGTCTTCCTGGGTAACTATGGCTACACCTTC.

This clone has a handful of counts. V usage is TRBV29-1 and J usage is TRBJ1-1; TRBD1 is a possible D gene (6 bases). V dropped 6 bases and J dropped 3 bases, with 14 bases sitting between them. Per the germline V gene, CDR1 is SQVTM and CDR2 is ANQGSEA. The CDR3 loop spans 13 amino acids. This CDR3 reads CSVAGGADTEAFF. CDR3 sequence (DNA): TGCAGCGTCGCCGGGGGCGCCGACACTGAAGCTTTCTTT.

This clone was counted only a few times. The sample holds other DNA sequences that translate to the same CDR3. V is TRBV9 and J is TRBJ2-3; no clear D. Trimming left V 0 bases short and J 6 bases short, with 5 bases between. In germline, CDR1 is SGDLS, CDR2 YYNGEE. This CDR3 is 12 amino acids long. The CDR3 region has the DNA TGTGCCAGCAGCGTAGGTGGGGATACGCAGTATTTT. Translating gives CASSVGGDTQYF.

This clone has more than one count but fewer than ten. The same CDR3 arises from other DNA sequences in this sample as well. The V gene is TRBV7-9, the J gene TRBJ2-5; no clear D. V lost 2 bases and J 4 bases, leaving 2 bases between the germline ends. The CDR3 contains 11 residues. Germline V gives CDR1 SEHNR, CDR2 FQNEAQ (reference sequence). CDR3 sequence reads: CASSLIETQYF. The CDR3 bases are TGTGCCAGCAGCTTAATAGAGACCCAGTACTTC.

This clone showed up just a few times. This rearrangement joins TRBV5-1 to TRBJ2-3; D is unclear. CDR1 is SGHRS and CDR2 is YFSETQ in the germline V gene. The CDR3 has 13 residues. Between the trimmed V and J ends, which lost 1 base and 5 bases, there was a span of 8 bases. The CDR3 is CASSLKSGDTQYF. The DNA for the CDR3 is TGCGCCAGCAGCTTGAAATCGGGAGATACGCAGTATTTT.

This clone was recorded a few times. The chain has TRBV14 and TRBJ2-1; 9 bases match TRBD1. V shed 4 bases and J 9 bases; nucleotides not matched to a gene: 13. The germline gives CDR1 SGHDN, CDR2 FVKESK. This CDR3 is built from 16 residues. The DNA for the CDR3 is TGTGCCAGCAGCCTTTCCACCGGGACAGGGCAAAGTGAGCAGTTCTTC. Amino acid sequence: CASSLSTGTGQSEQFF.

The J gene is TRBJ2-6, the V gene TRBV18; no clear D gene. Trimming took off 3 bases at V and 8 bases at J, with 5 bases between the two ends. The CDR3 is made up of 12 amino acids. In germline, CDR1 is KGHSH, CDR2 LQKENI. The CDR3 region has the DNA TGTGCCAGCTCACCCTGGTCCAACGTCCTGACTTTC. It specifies CASSPWSNVLTF.

This clone was observed a few times. Written as DNA, the CDR3 is TGTGCCAGCTCACCGAGAGAATCGGCCTACAATGAGCAGTTCTTC. It encodes CASSPRESAYNEQFF. The chain uses TRBV18 and TRBJ2-1, with no clear D. V gave up 3 bases and J gave up 2 bases, with 11 bases separating them. From germline, CDR1 is KGHSH and CDR2 LQKENI. This CDR3 comprises 15 residues.

V gene TRBV5-1 combines with J gene TRBJ2-5, with D unresolved. The CDR3 covers 13 residues. The ends were cut back, 0 bases at V and 2 bases at J, with 5 bases in the middle. Germline V gene sequence: CDR1 SGHRS, CDR2 YFSETQ. The CDR3 region is CASSLAQQETQYF. The CDR3 DNA follows: TGCGCCAGCAGCTTGGCACAGCAAGAGACCCAGTACTTC.

The gene calls are TRBV30 and TRBJ2-3, with 10 bases fitting TRBD2. The trim removed 3 bases at V and 2 bases at J, leaving 11 bases unmatched. The CDR3 loop spans 17 amino acids. Per the germline V gene, CDR1 is GTSNPN and CDR2 is SVGIG (reference sequence). This CDR3 is CAWRWSSGSSPTDTQYF. In nucleotides, the CDR3 is TGTGCCTGGAGATGGTCTAGCGGGAGTTCCCCCACAGATACGCAGTATTTT.

This clone has just a few counts. The CDR3 here is CASSDARGGDNTEAFF. In DNA form, the CDR3 reads TGTGCCAGCAGTGATGCCCGGGGCGGAGATAACACTGAAGCTTTCTTT. The genes are TRBV2 and TRBJ1-1, with D perhaps matching TRBD1 (5 bases). Germline CDR1 reads SNHLY; CDR2 reads FYNNEI. The CDR3 totals 16 residues. Trimming removed 3 bases from V and 2 bases from J, with 16 bases in between. Full variable domain (outside the CDR3, taken from reference TRBV2 and TRBJ1-1): EPEVTQTPSHQVTQMGQEVILRCVPISNHLYFYWYRQILGQKVEFLVSFYNNEISEKSEIFDDQFSVERPDGSNFTLKIRSTKLEDSAMYFCASSDARGGDNTEAFFGQGTRLTVV.

CDR3 DNA sequence: TGTGCCAGCAGTTTGTCCGGACTGCGTCAGGAGACCCAGTACTTC. Protein sequence: CASSLSGLRQETQYF. The chain carries TRBV28 and TRBJ2-5; tentatively, D is TRBD2 (5 bases). The CDR3 loop spans 15 amino acids. V gave up 3 bases and J gave up 5 bases, with 16 bases separating them. In germline, CDR1 is MDHEN, CDR2 SYDVKM. Supplemented by reference TRBV28 and TRBJ2-5, the full variable domain reads DVKVTQSSRYLVKRTGEKVFLECVQDMDHENMFWYRQDPGLGLRLIYFSYDVKMKEKGDIPEGYSVSREKKERFSLILESASTNQTSMYLCASSLSGLRQETQYFGPGTRLLVL.

This clone has a handful of counts. The chain links TRBV28 to TRBJ1-5; a weak D match, TRBD1 (5 bases). The V gene's germline CDR1 is MDHEN and CDR2 SYDVKM. Trimming pared 5 bases from V and 2 bases from J, leaving 10 bases between. This CDR3 has 14 residues. This CDR3 reads CASSLGTGNQPQHF. The DNA for the CDR3 is TGTGCCAGCAGTCTCGGGACCGGCAATCAGCCCCAGCATTTT.

The genes are TRBV10-3 and TRBJ2-7; TRBD1 matches at 7 bases. The CDR3 runs to 14 residues. The germline gives CDR1 ENHRY, CDR2 SYGVKD. Trimming took 4 bases from V and 3 from J; bases not matched to a gene: 6. The CDR3, as DNA: TGTGCCATCAGTGCCCGGGACAGAGACTACGAGCAGTACTTC. It is translated as CAISARDRDYEQYF.

This clone was observed a few times. This sequence joins TRBV29-1 and TRBJ2-7, with D unresolved. The germline gives CDR1 SQVTM, CDR2 ANQGSEA. Between the trimmed V and J ends, which lost 5 bases and 2 bases, there was a span of 13 bases. The CDR3 loop spans 13 amino acids. The CDR3 sequence: CSVRQTLTYEQYF. In DNA form, the CDR3 reads TGCAGCGTTCGGCAGACCCTCACCTACGAGCAGTACTTC.

This clone was counted between two and nine times. J is TRBJ2-7 and V is TRBV5-4; maybe TRBD2 (6 bases). V was clipped by 6 bases and J by 2 bases, with 15 bases between them. The CDR3 runs 14 residues. The germline CDR1 and CDR2 sequences are SGHNT and YYREEE (reference sequence). CDR3 bases: TGTGCCAGCACCCCGGACTACAATACCTACGAGCAGTACTTC. It yields the protein CASTPDYNTYEQYF.

This clone has just a few counts. The chain has TRBV20-1 and TRBJ2-5, with D unclear. CDR3 size: 11 residues. Deletions cut 3 bases from V and 1 base from J, with 3 bases between. In germline, CDR1 is DFQATT, CDR2 SNEGSKA (reference sequence). The CDR3 loop reads CSASLQETQYF. CDR3 nucleotide sequence: TGCAGTGCTAGTCTCCAAGAGACCCAGTACTTC.

The table lists this clone with a few counts. This chain connects TRBV13 to TRBJ1-2, with TRBD1 as a possible D gene (6 bases). Trimming took off 7 bases at V and 3 bases at J, with 15 bases between the two ends. Per germline, CDR1 PRHDT and CDR2 FYEKMQ (reference sequence). The CDR3 contains 14 residues. CDR3 protein: CASIARGAYYGYTF. The CDR3 DNA follows: TGTGCCAGCATCGCCAGGGGCGCCTACTATGGCTACACCTTC. The complete variable domain, with remaining parts taken from reference TRBV13 and TRBJ1-2, reads AAGVIQSPRHLIKEKRETATLKCYPIPRHDTVYWYQQGPGQDPQFLISFYEKMQSDKGSIPDRFSAQQFSDYHSELNMSSLELGDSALYFCASIARGAYYGYTFGSGTRLTVV.